The 21 T cell receptor beta chains below were found in one sample sequenced in a study of blood T cells in healthy people across ages. A sample-barcoded 5' primer and a J-beta primer mix were used in a second PCR of about 7 to 11 cycles. MiXCR, run by TCRdb on the 5' RACE reads, gives a single entry per CDR3 protein. The sample has about 670,000 distinct CDR3 sequences; around two fifths are singletons. The sample taken for sequencing was blood. All receptors derive from an elderly man in good health.

The V call is TRBV4-3, the J call TRBJ1-2; D perhaps matches TRBD1 (5 bases). Germline assignment: CDR1 LGHNA and CDR2 YSLEER. The CDR3 has 15 amino acids. Trimming took off 0 bases at V and 4 bases at J, with 12 bases between the two ends. CDR3 loop: CASSQDGGRTYGYTF. The CDR3, as DNA: TGCGCCAGCAGCCAAGACGGGGGACGGACCTATGGCTACACCTTC.

This clonotype was picked up many times. V and J are TRBV20-1 and TRBJ2-7; 7 nucleotides line up with TRBD1. This CDR3 comprises 14 residues. The V gene end was trimmed by 3 bases and the J gene end by 3 bases; junction bases not matched to a gene: 8. In germline, CDR1 is DFQATT, CDR2 SNEGSKA (reference sequence). The CDR3 DNA reads TGCAGTGCTAGTGGAACAGGGGTCAACTACGAGCAGTACTTC. It encodes CSASGTGVNYEQYF.

The chain is built from TRBV9 and TRBJ2-3; no clear D gene. Germline CDR1 is SGDLS and CDR2 is YYNGEE. The CDR3 loop spans 12 amino acids. V was clipped by 3 bases and J by 4 bases, with 6 bases between them. The CDR3 sequence: CASSGGPDTQYF. Written as DNA, the CDR3 is TGTGCCAGCAGCGGAGGACCAGATACGCAGTATTTT.

The rearrangement joins TRBV3-1 to TRBJ2-7; D is unclear. CDR1 LGHDT and CDR2 YNNKEL come from the germline V gene (reference sequence). Trimming removed 0 bases at V and 2 bases at J, with 14 bases between. This CDR3 is built from 16 residues. CDR3 amino acids: CASSQEWPAETYEQYF. CDR3 DNA sequence: TGTGCCAGCAGCCAAGAATGGCCGGCGGAGACCTACGAGCAGTACTTC.

V gene TRBV11-2 combines with J gene TRBJ2-5; TRBD2 agrees at 9 bases. The CDR3 loop spans 16 amino acids. Looked up from germline, CDR1 is SGHAT and CDR2 is FQNNGV. V lost 1 base, J lost 11 bases, and 14 bases stayed unmatched. The DNA for the CDR3 is TGTGCCAGCAGCTTAGTATGGCGGGAGGGAGGCAATGAGCAGTACTTC. This encodes CASSLVWREGGNEQYF.

This clonotype has just a few counts. The chain combines TRBV5-1 with TRBJ1-4; D remains ambiguous. The CDR3 is 16 residues long. The germline V gene encodes CDR1 SGHRS and CDR2 YFSETQ. With 3 bases removed from V and 0 bases from J, the gap between germline ends came to 12 bases. As DNA, the CDR3 is TGCGCCAGCAGCTCGTCCGCGGGAGCAACTAATGAAAAACTGTTTTTT. This gives the protein CASSSSAGATNEKLFF.

This clonotype was found a few times. The chain uses TRBV7-2 and TRBJ1-2; a possible D gene is TRBD1 (5 bases). Germline V gene sequence: CDR1 SGHTA, CDR2 FQGNSA. Trimming cost V 5 bases and J 5 bases, with 12 bases left between them. The CDR3 totals 13 residues. The CDR3 DNA reads as TGTGCCAGCAGCCGATCCCGACAGTATGGCTACACCTTC. Amino acids: CASSRSRQYGYTF.

This rearrangement joins TRBV5-1 to TRBJ2-1; 7 nucleotides align to TRBD2. The CDR3 consists of 13 residues. Germline V CDR1 and CDR2: SGHRS, YFSETQ. The junction had 4 bases not matched to a gene; V was cut back by 1 base and J by 9 bases. The CDR3 region is CASSLRTSVEQFF. CDR3 nucleotides: TGCGCCAGCAGCTTGCGAACTAGCGTTGAGCAGTTCTTC.

In the case of this clonotype: A junction end diverges from the germline sequence, so it may reflect a read error. This chain joins TRBV5-1 and TRBJ2-2, with TRBD2 as a possible D gene (6 bases). Germline CDR1 SGHRS, CDR2 YFSETQ. The CDR3 is 14 amino acids. The CDR3 loop reads CATSPSSATGELFF. Written as DNA, the CDR3 is TGCGCCACCAGCCCGTCTAGCGCAACCGGGGAGCTGTTTTTT.

This clonotype was seen more than once but under ten times. The chain employs TRBV15 and TRBJ2-7; 9 bases align to TRBD1. After removal of 0 bases from V and 5 bases from J, the junction contained 2 bases not matched to a gene. The CDR3 is 14 residues long. Germline V gene data show CDR1 as LNHNV and CDR2 as YYDKDF (reference sequence). This chain's CDR3 is CATSRDWTGDEQYF. CDR3 coding DNA: TGTGCCACCAGCAGAGATTGGACAGGGGACGAGCAGTACTTC.

CDR3 protein: CASSPPDWGREQFF. The DNA of the CDR3 is TGTGCCAGCAGCCCACCCGATTGGGGGCGTGAGCAGTTCTTC. The chain is built from TRBV11-1 and TRBJ2-1; D perhaps matches TRBD1 (6 bases). This CDR3 is 14 amino acids long. V was clipped by 5 bases and J by 9 bases, with 17 bases between them. CDR1 SGHAT and CDR2 FQDESV come from the germline V gene (reference sequence).

The chain couples TRBV12-3 or TRBV12-4 to TRBJ2-5; D gene uncertain. Trimming removed 2 bases from V and 10 bases from J, with 14 bases in between. The CDR3 totals 13 residues. CDR3 bases: TGTGCCAGCAGTTTACGGCAGGTCTACGACCAGTACTTC. This codes for CASSLRQVYDQYF.

With regard to this clonotype: Since a much larger clone is just one base distant, this may be a read error. V gene TRBV4-3 combines with J gene TRBJ1-3; perhaps TRBD1 as D (5 bases). CDR3 size: 16 residues. CDR1 LGHNA and CDR2 YSLEER come from the germline V gene. The CDR3 DNA is TGCACCAGCAGCCAAGAGGCAGGGAACTCTGGAAACACCATATATTTT. This translates into CTSSQEAGNSGNTIYF.

V gene TRBV5-1 combines with J gene TRBJ2-7; no firm D call. Trimming removed 4 bases at V and 2 bases at J, with 10 bases between. CDR1 SGHRS and CDR2 YFSETQ come from the germline V gene. This CDR3 is built from 13 residues. CDR3 DNA: TGCGCCAGCAGCCGGGCAGATGCCTACGAGCAGTACTTC. It yields the protein CASSRADAYEQYF.

CDR3 residues: CASRSGGGANVLTF. CDR3 DNA sequence: TGTGCCAGCAGGTCAGGGGGGGGGGCCAACGTCCTGACTTTC. V is TRBV28 and J is TRBJ2-6; D might be TRBD1 (7 bases). CDR3 length: 14 amino acids. Germline CDR1 MDHEN, CDR2 SYDVKM. V lost 6 bases to trimming and J lost 4 bases, with 10 bases between them.

The sample holds a few counts of this clonotype. V gene TRBV7-9 combines with J gene TRBJ1-2; TRBD1 aligns across 10 bases. CDR1 SEHNR and CDR2 FQNEAQ come from the germline V gene (reference sequence). V gave up 5 bases and J gave up 6 bases; unmatched junction bases: 3. This CDR3 region has 13 residues. The CDR3 spells CASSRGTGDGYTF. DNA for the CDR3: TGTGCCAGCAGCCGAGGGACAGGGGATGGCTACACCTTC.

The genes are TRBV19 and TRBJ1-2; no clear D. CDR1 and CDR2 (germline): LNHDA, SQIVND (reference sequence). V lost 3 bases and J lost 6, with 20 bases in between. The CDR3 is 16 amino acids. In DNA form, the CDR3 reads TGTGCCAGTAGTATGCTGGCATACGTTGTCGATCATGGCTACACCTTC. Translation gives CASSMLAYVVDHGYTF.

The V call is TRBV7-8, the J call TRBJ1-4, with D uncertain. V was pared by 5 bases and J by 7 bases, with 11 bases between. This CDR3 contains 13 residues. Per germline, CDR1 SGHVS and CDR2 FQNEAQ. The CDR3: CASSAREGEKLFF. The CDR3 nucleotides are TGTGCCAGCAGCGCCCGGGAAGGTGAAAAACTGTTTTTT.

V gene TRBV7-2 combines with J gene TRBJ1-1; the D is unclear. Deletions cut 2 bases from V and 2 bases from J, with 9 bases between. The CDR3 consists of 14 residues. Germline V lookup: CDR1 SGHTA, CDR2 FQGNSA. The CDR3 loop is CASSLNSRNTEAFF. The CDR3 coding sequence is TGTGCCAGCAGCTTAAACTCCCGAAACACTGAAGCTTTCTTT.

This clonotype was counted between two and nine times. The rearrangement uses TRBV6-1 and TRBJ2-5, with D possibly TRBD2 on 6 matching bases. V was cut by 5 bases and J by 4 bases, with 20 bases left in between. The CDR3 has 16 residues. CDR1 and CDR2 (germline): MNHNS, SASEGT. The chain's CDR3 is CASSPNRELLGETQYF. The CDR3 DNA sequence: TGTGCCAGCAGTCCAAACCGGGAGCTGCTGGGAGAGACCCAGTACTTC.

The rearrangement uses TRBV12-3 or TRBV12-4 and TRBJ2-1; possible D gene TRBD1, 5 bases. The better agreement between TRBJ2-7 and the DNA end casts doubt on the J call. This CDR3 has 12 amino acids. The CDR3 loop is CASRTTAREQYF. Here the CDR3 DNA reads TGTGCCAGCAGGACGACAGCAAGGGAGCAGTACTTC.